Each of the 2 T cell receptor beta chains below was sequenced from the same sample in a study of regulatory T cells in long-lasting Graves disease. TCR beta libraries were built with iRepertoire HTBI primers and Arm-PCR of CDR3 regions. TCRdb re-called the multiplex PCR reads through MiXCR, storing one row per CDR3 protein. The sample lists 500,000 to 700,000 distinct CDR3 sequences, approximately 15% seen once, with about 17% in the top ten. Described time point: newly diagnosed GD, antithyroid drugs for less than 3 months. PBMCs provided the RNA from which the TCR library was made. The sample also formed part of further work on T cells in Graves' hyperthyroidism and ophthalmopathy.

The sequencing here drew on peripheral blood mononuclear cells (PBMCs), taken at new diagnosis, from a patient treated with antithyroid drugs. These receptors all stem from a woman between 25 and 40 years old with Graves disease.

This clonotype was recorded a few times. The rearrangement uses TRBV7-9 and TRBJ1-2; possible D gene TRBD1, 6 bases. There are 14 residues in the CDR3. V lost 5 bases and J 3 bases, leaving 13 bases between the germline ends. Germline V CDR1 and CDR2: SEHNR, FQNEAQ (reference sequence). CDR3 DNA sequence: TGTGCCAGCAGCAGATGGACAGTCGACTATGGCTACACCTTC. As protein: CASSRWTVDYGYTF.

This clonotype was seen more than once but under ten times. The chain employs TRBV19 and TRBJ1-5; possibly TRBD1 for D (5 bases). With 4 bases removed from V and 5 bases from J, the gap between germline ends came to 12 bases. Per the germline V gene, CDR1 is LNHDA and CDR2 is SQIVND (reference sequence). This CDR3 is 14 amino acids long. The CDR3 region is CASSKTGGHQPQHF. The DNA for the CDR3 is TGTGCCAGTAGTAAAACAGGAGGCCATCAGCCCCAGCATTTT.